A single sample gave rise to the 29 T cell receptor beta chains below, sequenced in a study of human T cells and chemical hapten exposure. One entry per CDR3 protein results from TCRdb running MiXCR on the RACE reads. The profile shows about 380,000 distinct CDR3 sequences, roughly 6.3% of them singletons. Time point here: patch test 2, 6 weeks after DPC sensitization. Treatment reported: therapeutic diphenylcyclopropenone sensitization with weekly scalp DPC. The input for sequencing was whole blood, taken in connection with sensitization to the hapten diphenylcyclopropenone (DPC). These TCRs come from a woman younger than 35 with alopecia areata. Some clones in this sample may be carry-over from other donors' samples.

CDR3 nucleotide sequence: TGTGCCAGCAGGTCGACAGGGGCCTCCGGGAGCGAGCAGTACTTC. As protein: CASRSTGASGSEQYF. V usage is TRBV28 and J usage is TRBJ2-7; 8 bases map to TRBD1. Trimming cost V 6 bases and J 6 bases; bases outside gene matches: 13. Looked up from germline, CDR1 is MDHEN and CDR2 is SYDVKM. The CDR3 extends over 15 amino acids. Looking up the rest from reference TRBV28 and TRBJ2-7 gives the full variable domain: DVKVTQSSRYLVKRTGEKVFLECVQDMDHENMFWYRQDPGLGLRLIYFSYDVKMKEKGDIPEGYSVSREKKERFSLILESASTNQTSMYLCASRSTGASGSEQYFGPGTRLTVT.

This clonotype was observed at least ten times. The chain is built from TRBV12-3 or TRBV12-4 and TRBJ1-5, with 8 bases matching TRBD1. The CDR3 length is 13 residues. V shed 6 bases, J shed 2 bases, and the junction held 0 bases outside the gene matches. The DNA for the CDR3 is TGTGCCAGCAGGACAGGGGGCAATCAGCCCCAGCATTTT. Its protein product is CASRTGGNQPQHF.

This clonotype occurred many times. V usage is TRBV27 and J usage is TRBJ1-2; 8 bases align to TRBD1. J was trimmed by 3 bases and V by 4 bases; bases with no gene match: 16. This CDR3 has 18 amino acids. Germline CDR1 and CDR2: MNHEY and SMNVEV (reference sequence). Here the CDR3 reads CASSSSVNRGNADYGYTF. Written as DNA, the CDR3 is TGTGCCAGCAGTTCCTCCGTGAACAGGGGGAATGCGGACTATGGCTACACCTTC.

This clonotype has only a few counts. This chain uses TRBV2 with TRBJ2-1, with 8 positions matching TRBD1. The germline V gene has CDR1 SNHLY and CDR2 FYNNEI. The CDR3 consists of 11 residues. Trimming cost V 6 bases and J 15 bases; bases outside gene matches: 7. This CDR3 is CASRDGTGRFF. The CDR3 DNA reads as TGTGCCAGCAGGGACGGGACAGGTCGGTTCTTC. The whole variable domain, remainder taken from reference TRBV2 and TRBJ2-1, is EPEVTQTPSHQVTQMGQEVILRCVPISNHLYFYWYRQILGQKVEFLVSFYNNEISEKSEIFDDQFSVERPDGSNFTLKIRSTKLEDSAMYFCASRDGTGRFFGPGTRLTVL.

This clonotype was seen a few times. V and J are TRBV5-1 and TRBJ2-3, with TRBD2 matching over 8 bases. Trimming at V came to 0 bases and at J to 2 bases, leaving 11 bases not matched to a gene. Germline V gene data show CDR1 as SGHRS and CDR2 as YFSETQ. This CDR3 has 18 residues. The CDR3 nucleotides read TGCGCCAGCAGCTTGGAGGCTAGCGGGCAGGGATACACAGATACGCAGTATTTT. Translation: CASSLEASGQGYTDTQYF.

This clonotype has a count of ten or more. The chain has TRBV6-5 and TRBJ2-3, with TRBD1 identical over 7 bases. The germline V gene encodes CDR1 MNHEY and CDR2 SVGAGI. CDR3 length: 17 amino acids. V lost 5 bases to trimming and J lost 4 bases; unmatched junction nucleotides: 15. This CDR3 is CASSRTGSRAGPDTQYF. The CDR3 bases are TGTGCCAGCAGTCGGACAGGATCTCGGGCCGGACCAGATACGCAGTATTTT.

This clonotype was seen many times. The V and J genes are TRBV6-2 or TRBV6-3 and TRBJ2-1; TRBD1 agrees at 10 bases. CDR1 is MNHEY and CDR2 is SVGEGT in the germline V gene. CDR3 length equals 16 residues. Trimming cost V 2 bases and J 9 bases; bases outside gene matches: 10. The CDR3 DNA follows: TGTGCCAGCAGTTACGGCCGGGACAGGGGAATGGGTGAGCAGTTCTTC. Its protein product is CASSYGRDRGMGEQFF.

This clonotype is medium-sized by share. This sequence joins TRBV4-3 and TRBJ2-7; perhaps TRBD1 as D (5 bases). CDR3 size: 15 residues. Trimming took off 3 bases at V and 4 bases at J, with 16 bases between the two ends. CDR1 and CDR2 (germline): LGHNA, YSLEER. CDR3 amino acids: CASSHLALGQYEQYF. CDR3 sequence (DNA): TGCGCCAGCAGCCACCTGGCCCTGGGGCAGTACGAGCAGTACTTC.

This clonotype has a handful of counts. V gene TRBV11-1 combines with J gene TRBJ1-3; D remains unclear. Trimming took 1 base from V and 7 from J, leaving 11 bases between them. The CDR3 consists of 14 residues. Per the germline V gene, CDR1 is SGHAT and CDR2 is FQDESV (reference sequence). CDR3 DNA: TGTGCCAGCAGCTTAGGGGCCGGCGGGAACACCATATATTTT. It translates to CASSLGAGGNTIYF.

This clonotype was observed a few times. The chain couples TRBV10-3 to TRBJ2-3, with 13 nucleotides matching TRBD2. In germline, CDR1 is ENHRY, CDR2 SYGVKD. V lost 5 bases to trimming and J lost 6 bases; unmatched junction nucleotides: 14. There are 18 residues in the CDR3. The CDR3, as DNA: TGTGCCATCAGTCCGACTAGCGGGGGGCCGAAGGTTGAGGATACGCAGTATTTT. Translated: CAISPTSGGPKVEDTQYF.

This clonotype was recorded many times. V gene TRBV21-1 combines with J gene TRBJ1-2; the table calls TRBD1, which could not be checked here. TRBV21-1 is a pseudogene segment. This CDR3 spans 15 amino acids. DNA of the CDR3: TGTGCCAGCAGCAAAGGGGACAGAGCCAACTATGGCTACACCTTC. It codes for CASSKGDRANYGYTF.

In this sample, this clonotype turned up a few times. The rearrangement links TRBV7-9 to TRBJ2-1; D is unclear. This CDR3 contains 16 residues. V dropped 2 bases and J dropped 4 bases, with 15 bases sitting between them. CDR1 is SEHNR, CDR2 FQNEAQ, per germline (reference sequence). As DNA, the CDR3 is TGTGCCAGCAGCTTATCGCTATTGGTGGATTACAATGAGCAGTTCTTC. Its translation: CASSLSLLVDYNEQFF. Filled out from reference TRBV7-9 and TRBJ2-1, the complete variable domain reads DTGVSQNPRHKITKRGQNVTFRCDPISEHNRLYWYRQTLGQGPEFLTYFQNEAQLEKSRLLSDRFSAERPKGSFSTLEIQRTEQGDSAMYLCASSLSLLVDYNEQFFGPGTRLTVL.

This clonotype was counted a single time. This may be a read error: a much more frequent sequence differs by one nucleotide. V and J are TRBV6-5 and TRBJ2-7; 11 bases are a match to TRBD2. Germline V gene sequence: CDR1 MNHEY, CDR2 SVGAGI. The CDR3 runs to 14 residues. The CDR3 reads CASRKGLAVGEQCF. In nucleotides, the CDR3 is TGTGCCAGCAGAAAGGGACTAGCGGTGGGGGAGCAGTGCTTC.

This clonotype was counted only a few times. This chain joins TRBV2 and TRBJ2-4, with unresolved D. Germline CDR1 is SNHLY and CDR2 is FYNNEI. Trimming stripped 4 bases from V and 8 bases from J, with 27 bases between. The CDR3 extends over 18 amino acids. CDR3 region: CASSGISKTRSGRDIQYF. The CDR3 coding sequence is TGTGCCAGCAGTGGCATTTCCAAAACTCGCTCTGGTCGGGACATTCAGTACTTC.

This clonotype was detected only a few times. This chain links TRBV6-2 or TRBV6-3 with TRBJ1-5, with TRBD1 matching 7 bases. V dropped 8 bases and J dropped 5; count of bases not matched to a gene: 9. This CDR3 has 14 residues. Germline V gene lookup returns CDR1 MNHEY and CDR2 SVGEGT. The CDR3 nucleotides are TGTGCCAGCGCGGACAGGAATAACTATCAGCCCCAGCATTTT. This codes for CASADRNNYQPQHF.

This clonotype was seen repeatedly, ten times or more. The gene calls are TRBV6-6 and TRBJ1-1; D unresolved. The length of the CDR3 is 12 residues. CDR1 and CDR2 from the germline V gene are MNHNY and SVGAGI (reference sequence). V lost 10 bases and J 5 bases, leaving 14 bases between the germline ends. CDR3 residues: CATTPRETEAFF. CDR3 coding DNA: TGTGCCACCACCCCACGGGAGACTGAAGCTTTCTTT.

The chain employs TRBV27 and TRBJ1-5; unclear D gene. The V gene lost 2 bases and the J gene lost 0 bases, with 14 bases spanning the gap. The length of the CDR3 is 17 residues. CDR1 and CDR2 from the germline V gene are MNHEY and SMNVEV (reference sequence). CDR3 DNA sequence: TGTGCCAGCAGTTTACTGGTCCCCAGCGGTAGCAATCAGCCCCAGCATTTT. Amino acids: CASSLLVPSGSNQPQHF.

This clonotype was seen ten or more times. V is TRBV20-1 and J is TRBJ1-5; 9 nucleotides align to TRBD1. Germline CDR1 reads DFQATT; CDR2 reads SNEGSKA (reference sequence). This CDR3 contains 16 residues. V lost 3 bases to trimming and J lost 0 bases; unmatched junction nucleotides: 6. CDR3 residues: CSASLQGADSNQPQHF. The DNA of the CDR3 is TGCAGTGCTAGTTTACAGGGGGCAGATAGCAATCAGCCCCAGCATTTT.

The rearrangement uses TRBV15 and TRBJ2-6; D gene unclear. The V gene's germline CDR1 is LNHNV and CDR2 YYDKDF (reference sequence). The V end lost 5 bases, the J end lost 0 bases, and 8 bases lay between the germline ends. This CDR3 region has 15 residues. The DNA for the CDR3 is TGTGCCACCAGCGAACGGGTCTCTGGGGCCAACGTCCTGACTTTC. Encoded protein: CATSERVSGANVLTF.

The chain has TRBV4-1 and TRBJ2-1; perhaps TRBD1 as D (5 bases). Germline CDR1 and CDR2: MGHRA and YSYEKL. V lost 3 bases to trimming and J lost 10 bases, with 19 bases between them. The CDR3 is 15 residues long. CDR3 sequence: CASSHKRPGAGEQFF. The DNA for the CDR3 is TGCGCCAGCAGCCATAAAAGGCCAGGTGCAGGGGAGCAGTTCTTC.

The chain employs TRBV28 and TRBJ1-6, with D possibly matching TRBD1 (5 bases). This CDR3 spans 12 amino acids. CDR1 and CDR2 (germline): MDHEN, SYDVKM. Trimming cost V 6 bases and J 7 bases, with 7 bases left between them. CDR3 loop: CASSDRNSPLHF. CDR3 sequence (DNA): TGTGCCAGCAGCGACAGAAATTCACCCCTCCACTTT.

This clonotype was counted many times. The gene calls are TRBV5-4 and TRBJ1-1; D is uncertain. The CDR3 length is 13 residues. Deletions cut 4 bases from V and 4 bases from J, with 11 bases between. Germline values: CDR1 SGHNT, CDR2 YYREEE (reference sequence). The CDR3 sequence is CASSSDSRTEAFF. CDR3 in DNA: TGTGCCAGCAGCAGCGATAGCCGCACTGAAGCTTTCTTT.

This clonotype has only a few counts. The rearrangement joins TRBV28 to TRBJ2-1; 8 bases map to TRBD1. The CDR3 totals 16 residues. Germline loops: CDR1 MDHEN, CDR2 SYDVKM. After removal of 5 bases from V and 3 bases from J, the junction contained 9 bases not matched to a gene. CDR3 nucleotide sequence: TGTGCCAGCAGTGGGAGACAGGGGCCTAACTACAATGAGCAGTTCTTC. Translation: CASSGRQGPNYNEQFF.

In its sample, this clonotype was seen many times. This chain uses TRBV15 with TRBJ2-2; tentative D call: TRBD2 (5 bases). Germline V gives CDR1 LNHNV, CDR2 YYDKDF (reference sequence). The CDR3 spans 14 residues. V was cut by 2 bases and J by 6 bases, with 10 bases left in between. The DNA for the CDR3 is TGTGCCACCAGCAGATTTGGAGGACCCGGGGAGCTGTTTTTT. Residues: CATSRFGGPGELFF.

Only a few counts were recorded for this clonotype. This chain joins TRBV6-5 and TRBJ1-3, with D perhaps matching TRBD1 (6 bases). The V end lost 5 bases, the J end lost 0 bases, and 14 bases lay between the germline ends. The CDR3 extends over 16 amino acids. CDR1 is MNHEY and CDR2 is SVGAGI in the germline V gene. The CDR3 DNA follows: TGTGCCAGCAGTGGAACGACAGGCCGCTCTGGAAACACCATATATTTT. This codes for CASSGTTGRSGNTIYF.

This clonotype was counted ten times or more. The V and J genes are TRBV28 and TRBJ2-7, with TRBD2 matching 7 bases. The CDR3 runs 13 residues. Per germline, CDR1 MDHEN and CDR2 SYDVKM. The ends lost 3 bases at V and 7 bases at J; junction bases unmatched: 6. CDR3: CASSLRAGREQYF. The CDR3 coding sequence is TGTGCCAGCAGTTTGCGAGCGGGGCGTGAGCAGTACTTC.

The chain has TRBV15 and TRBJ2-1, with 15 bases that match TRBD2. Unmatched junction bases numbered 10, after V lost 4 bases and J lost 9 bases. The CDR3 sequence is 17 residues long. Germline CDR1 LNHNV, CDR2 YYDKDF (reference sequence). DNA of the CDR3: TGTGCCACCAGCAAACCGGGACTAGCGGGGGGCCGGGGTGAGCAGTTCTTC. It specifies CATSKPGLAGGRGEQFF.

Only a few counts were recorded for this clonotype. The chain employs TRBV27 and TRBJ1-5; 9 nucleotides agree with TRBD1. Trimming at V came to 10 bases and at J to 7 bases, leaving 11 bases not matched to a gene. CDR1 MNHEY and CDR2 SMNVEV come from the germline V gene (reference sequence). This CDR3 spans 14 amino acids. The CDR3: CATTPGQGHQPQHF. The DNA of the CDR3 is TGTGCCACTACCCCGGGACAGGGTCACCAGCCCCAGCATTTT.

The chain employs TRBV5-1 and TRBJ1-6, with 7 bases lining up with TRBD1. V gave up 4 bases and J gave up 11 bases; unmatched junction bases: 12. Germline V CDR1 and CDR2: SGHRS, YFSETQ. The CDR3 consists of 15 residues. The CDR3 region has the DNA TGCGCCAGCAGCGTCGTCCGGACAGGACAAGCACCCCTCCACTTT. This encodes CASSVVRTGQAPLHF.